What follows are 5 T cell receptor beta chains derived from one specimen sequenced in a study of T cells in localized non-small cell lung cancer. Assay used: immunoSEQ multiplex PCR; TCRdb lists only in-frame clones, some missing. The sample yields around 140,000 clones, about 90% seen once. Sequencing was performed on peripheral blood, taken before any cancer treatment. These receptors were collected from a female donor older than 55 with stage I lung adenocarcinoma.

This sequence joins TRBV28 and TRBJ1-5, with no clear D. The germline gives CDR1 MDHEN, CDR2 SYDVKM. V was trimmed by 3 bases and J by 0 bases, leaving 9 bases between them. The CDR3 has 15 residues. The CDR3 region is CASSFGENSNQPQHF. The DNA of the CDR3 is TGTGCCAGCAGTTTTGGCGAAAATAGCAATCAGCCCCAGCATTTT. The whole variable domain, filled in from reference TRBV28 and TRBJ1-5, reads DVKVTQSSRYLVKRTGEKVFLECVQDMDHENMFWYRQDPGLGLRLIYFSYDVKMKEKGDIPEGYSVSREKKERFSLILESASTNQTSMYLCASSFGENSNQPQHFGDGTRLSIL.

The CDR3 DNA reads TGTGCCAGCAGCTGGGAACCCACTAATGAAAAACTGTTTTTT. This translates into CASSWEPTNEKLFF. V is TRBV5-5 and J is TRBJ1-4; D is unresolved. The CDR3 is 14 amino acids. V was cut by 3 bases and J by 2 bases, with 8 bases left in between. Germline values: CDR1 SGHKS, CDR2 YYEKEE (reference sequence).

The rearrangement joins TRBV21-1 to TRBJ2-7. TRBV21-1 is a documented pseudogene. There are 12 residues in the CDR3. CDR3 sequence (DNA): TGTGCCAGCAGCAAAGAGGGGGGAGAGCAGTACTTC. It specifies CASSKEGGEQYF.

This sequence joins TRBV5-6 and TRBJ2-1; D ambiguous. The length of the CDR3 is 12 residues. Germline CDR1 is SGHDT and CDR2 is YYEEEE. Between the trimmed V and J ends, which lost 1 base and 5 bases, there was a span of 4 bases. CDR3 sequence: CASSLRHNEQFF. CDR3 coding DNA: TGTGCCAGCAGCTTGCGCCACAATGAGCAGTTCTTC.

V usage is TRBV10-1 and J usage is TRBJ2-2, with a weak D call TRBD2 (6 bases). Germline loops: CDR1 WNHNN, CDR2 SYGVQD (reference sequence). This CDR3 has 15 amino acids. Trimming shortened V by 10 bases and J by 1 base, and 16 bases separated the two germline ends. This CDR3 reads CATQLADLNTGELFF. Here the CDR3 DNA reads TGCGCCACCCAATTAGCGGATTTGAACACCGGGGAGCTGTTTTTT.